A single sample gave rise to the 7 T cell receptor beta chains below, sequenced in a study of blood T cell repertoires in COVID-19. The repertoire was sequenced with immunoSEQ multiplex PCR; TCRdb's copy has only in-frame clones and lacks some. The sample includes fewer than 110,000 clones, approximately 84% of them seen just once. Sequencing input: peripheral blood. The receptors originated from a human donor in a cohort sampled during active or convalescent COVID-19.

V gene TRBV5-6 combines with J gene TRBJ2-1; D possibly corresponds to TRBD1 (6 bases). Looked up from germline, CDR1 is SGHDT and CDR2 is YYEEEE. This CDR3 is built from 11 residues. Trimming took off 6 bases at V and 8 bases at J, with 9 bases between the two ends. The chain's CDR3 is CASIEGDEQFF. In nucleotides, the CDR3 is TGTGCCAGCATCGAGGGGGATGAGCAGTTCTTC.

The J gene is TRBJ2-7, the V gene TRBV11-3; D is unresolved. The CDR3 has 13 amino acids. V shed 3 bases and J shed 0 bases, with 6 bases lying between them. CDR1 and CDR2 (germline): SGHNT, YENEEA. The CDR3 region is CASSFAASYEQYF. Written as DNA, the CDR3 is TGTGCCAGCAGCTTCGCGGCCTCCTACGAGCAGTACTTC.

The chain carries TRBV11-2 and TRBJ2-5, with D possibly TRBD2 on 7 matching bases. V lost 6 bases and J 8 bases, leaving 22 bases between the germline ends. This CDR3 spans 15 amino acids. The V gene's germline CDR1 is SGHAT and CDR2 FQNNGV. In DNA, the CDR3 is TGTGCCAGCAGTAGCCTCCGGGGGGCCCGGGGCACCCAGTACTTC. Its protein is CASSSLRGARGTQYF.

CDR3 nucleotide sequence: TGCGCCAGCAGCTTTGGGAGGGAAAATTCACCCCTCCACTTT. It yields the protein CASSFGRENSPLHF. The gene calls are TRBV5-1 and TRBJ1-6; D gene unclear. With 2 bases removed from V and 7 bases from J, the gap between germline ends came to 10 bases. CDR1 and CDR2 (germline): SGHRS, YFSETQ. This CDR3 has 14 residues.

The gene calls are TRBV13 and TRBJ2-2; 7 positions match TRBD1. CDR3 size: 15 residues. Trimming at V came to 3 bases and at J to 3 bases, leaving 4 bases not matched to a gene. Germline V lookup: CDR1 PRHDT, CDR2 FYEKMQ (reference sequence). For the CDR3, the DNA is TGTGCCAGCAGCTTCAACAGGGGTCACACCGGGGAGCTGTTTTTT. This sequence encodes CASSFNRGHTGELFF.

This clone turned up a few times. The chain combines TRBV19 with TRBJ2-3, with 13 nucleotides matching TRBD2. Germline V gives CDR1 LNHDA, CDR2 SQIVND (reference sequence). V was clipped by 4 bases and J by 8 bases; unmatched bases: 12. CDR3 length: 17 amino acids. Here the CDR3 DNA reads TGTGCCAGTAGTACCTCGACTAGCGGGGGGCCACGGATTACGCAGTATTTT. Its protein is CASSTSTSGGPRITQYF.

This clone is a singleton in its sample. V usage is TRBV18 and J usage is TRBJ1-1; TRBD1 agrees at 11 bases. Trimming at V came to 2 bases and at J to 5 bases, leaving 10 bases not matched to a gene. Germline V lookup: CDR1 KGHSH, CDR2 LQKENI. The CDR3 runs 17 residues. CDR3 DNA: TGTGCCAGCTCACCATTGCGGACGGACAGGGGGCTGACTGAAGCTTTCTTT. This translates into CASSPLRTDRGLTEAFF.